Listed below are T cell receptor beta chains from one sample, sequenced in a study of T cell responses to AZD1222 COVID-19 vaccine. Profiling relied on immunoSEQ multiplex PCR, and the TCRdb table lists in-frame clones only, not all of them. The data contain roughly 80,000 clones, roughly 80% of them singletons. This sample comprised peripheral blood, obtained on day 0 of AZD1222 vaccination. Receptors were obtained from an adult in good health. Both conserved end residues are part of each CDR3. A D gene is named only where the DNA matches it firmly. Where a row states a size, it is once, few, many or the class of an expanded clone; other rows omit it.

clone_size d_call j_call v_call cdr3_nt cdr3_aa
. . TRBJ1-3 TRBV7-2 TGTGCCAGCAGCTTAGGGGGGCTTTCTGGAAACACCATATATTTT CASSLGGLSGNTIYF
few . TRBJ2-1 TRBV28 TGTGCCAGCAGTTTTCTTCTAGCTCGGAATGAGCAGTTCTTC CASSFLLARNEQFF
. . TRBJ1-6 TRBV3-1/TRBV3-2 TGTGCCAGCAGCCAAACCAATTCACCCCTCCACTTT CASSQTNSPLHF
. . TRBJ2-7 TRBV7-9 TGTGCCAGCAGCTTAGGACGGCAACTCTACGAGCAGTACTTC CASSLGRQLYEQYF
. . TRBJ1-5 TRBV4-1 TGCGCCAGCAGCCAAGCCGGAGAATTCAATCAGCCCCAGCATTTT CASSQAGEFNQPQHF
. . TRBJ2-7 TRBV6-1 TGTGCCAGCAGTGAAGCCGCCACAGCACCTTCCTCCTACGAGCAGTACTTC CASSEAATAPSSYEQYF
few TRBD1 TRBJ2-1 TRBV7-2 TGTGCCAGCAGCACCCGACAGGGGGCCCTCGGGGATGAGCAGTTCTTC CASSTRQGALGDEQFF
. . TRBJ1-5 TRBV4-1 TGCGCCAGCAGCCAAGGAGGGGGGGAGTATAGCAATCAGCCCCAGCATTTT CASSQGGGEYSNQPQHF
. TRBD1 TRBJ2-2 TRBV6-1 TGTGCCAGCAGTGGGACAGGGAATGAGCTGTTTTTT CASSGTGNELFF
once TRBD1 TRBJ2-3 TRBV6-5 TGTGCCAGCAGGTCGGGACAGGGGGGTAAAGATACGCAGTATTTT CASRSGQGGKDTQYF
. . TRBJ2-1 TRBV7-6 TGTGCCAGCAGCTTAGCCAGGGGGGGCTCCTACAATGAGCAGTTCTTC CASSLARGGSYNEQFF
. . TRBJ1-4 TRBV5-1 TGCGCCAGCAGCTTGGCCGGTTCGACTAATGAAAAACTGTTTTTT CASSLAGSTNEKLFF
. TRBD1 TRBJ2-2 TRBV24-1 TGTGCCACCAGTGATGACAGGGGGTACGGCGGGGAGCTGTTTTTT CATSDDRGYGGELFF
. . TRBJ1-4 TRBV19 TGTGCCAGTAGTATAGACGGAGGAAACAACGAAAAACTGTTTTTT CASSIDGGNNEKLFF
. . TRBJ2-7 TRBV7-6 TGTGCCAGCAGCGACTCCTACGAGCAGTACTTC CASSDSYEQYF
. . TRBJ2-5 TRBV7-2 TGTGCCAGCAGCTCTCTGGGGCAACAAGAGACCCAGTACTTC CASSSLGQQETQYF
. . TRBJ2-7 TRBV29-1 TGCAGCGTTTCGGTTAGCGCCGAGCAGTACTTC CSVSVSAEQYF
. . TRBJ1-5 TRBV7-2 TGTGCCAGCAGCAACCACATGACTAGCAATCAGCCCCAGCATTTT CASSNHMTSNQPQHF
. . TRBJ2-5 TRBV2 TGTGCCAGCAGTGAAGCTAAGACTGACCTTGAGACCCAGTACTTC CASSEAKTDLETQYF
. TRBD1 TRBJ2-4 TRBV5-6 TGTGCCAGCAGCCCCCGACAGGGAACCAAAAACATTCAGTACTTC CASSPRQGTKNIQYF
. TRBD1 TRBJ2-7 TRBV7-9 TGTGCCAGCAGCTACCCCGGGACAGTTAGCTCCTACGAGCAGTACTTC CASSYPGTVSSYEQYF
. . TRBJ1-2 TRBV25-1 TGTGCCAGCAGTGACCCAAGAGGCTACACCTTC CASSDPRGYTF
. . TRBJ1-5 TRBV7-2 TGTGCCAGCAGCTTAGTACCCAACAGCAATCAGCCCCAGCATTTT CASSLVPNSNQPQHF
. TRBD1 TRBJ1-2 TRBV4-3 TGCGCCAGCAGCCAAGATCCGACAGGGGGAGGCTACACCTTC CASSQDPTGGGYTF
. . TRBJ2-3 TRBV4-3 TGCGCCAGCAGCCAAGATATTAGGCCGGGGGATACGCAGTATTTT CASSQDIRPGDTQYF
. . TRBJ2-7 TRBV6-2/TRBV6-3 TGTGCCAGCAGTTACTCGAACGAGCAGTACTTC CASSYSNEQYF
. . TRBJ1-3 TRBV7-2 TGTGCCAGCAGCCTAGGTGGAGGGGTCTCTGGAAACACCATATATTTT CASSLGGGVSGNTIYF
. TRBD1 TRBJ2-2 TRBV19 TGTGCCAGTACTACTCGGAGGGGACAGGGTAACACCGGGGAGCTGTTTTTT CASTTRRGQGNTGELFF
once . TRBJ1-2 TRBV5-5 TGTGCCAGCAGCTACCTCCGGGACATCCACTATGGCTACACCTTC CASSYLRDIHYGYTF
. . TRBJ1-4 TRBV5-1 TGCGCCAGCAGCTTGGGGGCCGGGAATGAAAAACTGTTTTTT CASSLGAGNEKLFF
once TRBD1 TRBJ1-4 TRBV5-1 TGCGCCAGCAGCTTGCTACCGGGACAGGCGGGAGAAAAACTGTTTTTT CASSLLPGQAGEKLFF
. . TRBJ2-3 TRBV20-1 TGCAGTGCTAGTCCTCGAGGGGCAGATACGCAGTATTTT CSASPRGADTQYF
. TRBD1 TRBJ1-4 TRBV6-1 TGTGCCAGCAGTGAAGTAGGGGGCGCCGTTGAAAAACTGTTTTTT CASSEVGGAVEKLFF
. TRBD1 TRBJ1-5 TRBV7-9 TGTGCCAGCAGCTCCCCCGGGACAGGGCGGGTTCAGCCCCAGCATTTT CASSSPGTGRVQPQHF
. . TRBJ2-7 TRBV7-8 TGTGCCAGCAGCTTAACCCCCCTGGGATCTAGTGGTTCGGGGGAGCAGTACTTC CASSLTPLGSSGSGEQYF
. . TRBJ2-1 TRBV19 TGTGCCAGTAGTATAGGCAGGCAACCCTACAATGAGCAGTTCTTC CASSIGRQPYNEQFF
. . TRBJ2-1 TRBV7-9 TGTGCCAGCAGCTTAGGGGCCAATGAGCAGTTCTTC CASSLGANEQFF
. . TRBJ2-5 TRBV5-1 TGCGCCAGCAGCCCGGACGGAATACAAGAGACCCAGTACTTC CASSPDGIQETQYF
. . TRBJ1-1 TRBV7-8 TGTGCCAGCAGTTCGAGAACCGGGATTAATACGAACACTGAAGCTTTCTTT CASSSRTGINTNTEAFF
. TRBD1 TRBJ2-5 TRBV3-1/TRBV3-2 TGTGCCAGCAGCCCGGGACAGGGGACGGGGGAGACCCAGTACTTC CASSPGQGTGETQYF
. . TRBJ1-1 TRBV12-3/TRBV12-4 TGTGCCAGCAGTTTGGTGGAGAACACTGAAGCTTTCTTT CASSLVENTEAFF
. TRBD1 TRBJ2-7 TRBV29-1 TGCAGCGTCTCTCCGGGACAGACCTACGAGCAGTACTTC CSVSPGQTYEQYF
. TRBD2 TRBJ2-2 TRBV14 TGTGCCAGCAGCCAAAGGGGGAGGCCTACCGGGACTAGCGGGAGAATCGGGGAGCTGTTTTTT CASSQRGRPTGTSGRIGELFF
. . TRBJ2-7 TRBV7-8 TGTGCCAGCAGCCCCCGACAGGACCATACCTACGAGCAGTACTTC CASSPRQDHTYEQYF
. TRBD1 TRBJ1-4 TRBV7-9 TGTGCCAGCAGCTTAGTCTCTGGGACAGTCAATGAAAAACTGTTTTTT CASSLVSGTVNEKLFF
. . TRBJ2-7 TRBV7-3 TGTGCCAGCAGCTTAGCGGTTAAGACCGAGCAGTACTTC CASSLAVKTEQYF
. . TRBJ2-7 TRBV5-1 TGCGCCAGCAGCGGAGGACAAGGTTCAGCCTACGAGCAGTACTTC CASSGGQGSAYEQYF
. . TRBJ1-2 TRBV25-1 TGTGCCAGCAGTTGGAGCAGTGGCTACACCTTC CASSWSSGYTF
once . TRBJ2-7 TRBV6-5 TGTGCGGTAGGTGGGGGGACCTACGAGCAGTACTTC CAVGGGTYEQYF
. TRBD1 TRBJ1-5 TRBV5-5 TGTGCCAGCAGCTTGGGACAGGGCAGGCAGCCCCAGCATTTT CASSLGQGRQPQHF
. TRBD2 TRBJ2-3 TRBV29-1 TGCAGCGTTGGGAGACTAGCGGGAGCCGGCGATACGCAGTATTTT CSVGRLAGAGDTQYF
. . TRBJ2-1 TRBV10-3 TGTGCCATCAGTAACCTGGGGGAGGCGGGGTTCTTC CAISNLGEAGFF